The sequence of this T cell receptor beta chain was determined in a study of T cells in Graves' hyperthyroidism and ophthalmopathy. The study based diagnoses on clinical symptoms, serum thyroxine and TRAb, thyroid ultrasound and orbital computed tomography. Authors of the study amplified TCR beta CDR3 regions from RNA transcripts. HTBI primers were used for first-round RT-PCR of the TCR CDR3. TCRdb ran MiXCR on the multiplex PCR reads and lists one entry per CDR3 protein. This sample has around 600,000 distinct CDR3 sequences, with 45% found just once. V was cut by 6 bases and J by 5 bases, with 16 bases left in between. The germline gives CDR1 ENHRY, CDR2 SYGVKD. There are 14 residues in the CDR3.

Material for sequencing was peripheral blood or thyroid tissue (not recorded which). The genes are TRBV10-3 and TRBJ2-5, with D perhaps matching TRBD1 or TRBD2 (5 bases each). This TCR derives from an adult man with Graves' disease, either hyperthyroidism or ophthalmopathy (not recorded which). The CDR3 coding sequence is TGTGCCATCAGCTCAACCGGGACCGCGGAGACCCAGTACTTC. It translates to CAISSTGTAETQYF.